These 5 T cell receptor beta chains originate from one sample sequenced in a study of spatial heterogeneity in lung cancer. Time point in this sample: sample taken at primary tumor resection. Tumor, nontumor lung or frozen PBMC supplied whole RNA, sequenced without sorting. One entry per CDR3 protein results from TCRdb running MiXCR on the 5' RACE reads. The repertoire consists of roughly 2,000 distinct CDR3 sequences, with about a sixth occurring once and the leading ten covering 50% to 60%. This specimen consisted of PBMCs, obtained at surgery. The receptors here all came from a male donor with early-stage non-small cell lung cancer.

In its sample, this clonotype was seen many times. The chain joins TRBV29-1 to TRBJ2-3, with D possibly being TRBD1 or TRBD2 (5 bases each). The CDR3 extends over 18 amino acids. The germline gives CDR1 SQVTM, CDR2 ANQGSEA. Deletions cut 7 bases from V and 2 bases from J, with 28 bases between. CDR3 sequence (DNA): TGCAGCGGCAGTTTCGGGGCCGAGGGTGGGCGGTACACAGATACGCAGTATTTT. It translates to CSGSFGAEGGRYTDTQYF.

This clonotype appeared many times. The V and J genes are TRBV2 and TRBJ2-7; weak D call: TRBD1 (5 bases). Trimming removed 0 bases at V and 0 bases at J, with 15 bases between. The CDR3 length is 17 residues. The germline gives CDR1 SNHLY, CDR2 FYNNEI. CDR3 sequence (DNA): TGTGCCAGCAGTGAAGCGCTCCAGGGAAGGAGCTCCTACGAGCAGTACTTC. It yields the protein CASSEALQGRSSYEQYF.

J is TRBJ1-5 and V is TRBV19; D is unclear. The germline V gene has CDR1 LNHDA and CDR2 SQIVND (reference sequence). CDR3 length: 16 amino acids. V lost 1 base to trimming and J lost 2 bases, with 12 bases between them. The CDR3: CASSIVPGIGNQPQHF. In DNA form, the CDR3 reads TGTGCCAGTAGTATAGTCCCCGGGATCGGCAATCAGCCCCAGCATTTT.

There are a few counts of this clonotype. The J gene is TRBJ2-7, the V gene TRBV7-2; D is unclear. Trimming removed 5 bases at V and 6 bases at J, with 23 bases between. This CDR3 has 16 residues. Germline CDR1 is SGHTA and CDR2 is FQGNSA. CDR3 sequence reads: CASSPFLSQPTAEQYF. CDR3 sequence (DNA): TGTGCCAGCAGCCCTTTCCTCTCCCAACCTACCGCCGAGCAGTACTTC.

By sample share, this clonotype is medium-sized. The chain uses TRBV5-4 and TRBJ1-5, with D possibly matching TRBD1 (5 bases). V lost 0 bases to trimming and J lost 0 bases, with 10 bases between them. The germline CDR1 and CDR2 sequences are SGHNT and YYREEE (reference sequence). This CDR3 region has 16 residues. In DNA form, the CDR3 reads TGTGCCAGCAGCTTGGGGGGTAGGGGTAGCAATCAGCCCCAGCATTTT. Translated, it gives CASSLGGRGSNQPQHF.